These T cell receptor beta chains were read from a single sample in a study of T and B cells in COVID-19 patients. TCRdb re-derived calls from the multiplex PCR reads in MiXCR, one entry per CDR3 protein. Among some 6,000 distinct CDR3 sequences listed, around 26% were seen once. The material sequenced was blood. These receptors all come from a human donor with active COVID-19. The CDR3 runs from the conserved cysteine through the conserved F or W. The D gene is left open where the match is weak. Only some rows state a clone size, as once, few, many or a class for expanded clones.

J gene | D gene | clone size | V gene | CDR3 protein | CDR3 DNA
TRBJ2-7 | NA | NA | TRBV29-1 | CSVGSGGAGGEQYF | TGCAGCGTTGGATCAGGGGGGGCAGGGGGCGAGCAGTACTTC
TRBJ2-2 | TRBD1 | large | TRBV4-3 | CASSQGQGAFYTGELFF | TGCGCCAGCAGCCAAGGCCAGGGGGCTTTTTACACCGGGGAGCTGTTTTTT
TRBJ2-4 | TRBD2 | many | TRBV10-3 | CAIGETSGRNIQYF | TGTGCCATCGGCGAGACTAGCGGCAGAAACATTCAGTACTTC
TRBJ1-2 | NA | many | TRBV10-3 | CAINSGYGYTF | TGTGCCATCAACTCAGGCTATGGCTACACCTTC
TRBJ2-5 | TRBD1 | NA | TRBV27 | CASRQGAVGETQYF | TGTGCCAGCCGACAGGGGGCTGTGGGTGAGACCCAGTACTTC
TRBJ2-3 | TRBD2 | medium-sized | TRBV19 | CASSPLAAPDTQYF | TGTGCCAGTAGTCCTCTAGCGGCACCAGATACGCAGTATTTT
TRBJ2-4 | NA | medium-sized | TRBV12-3/TRBV12-4 | CASSFGSPKNIQYF | TGTGCCAGCAGTTTTGGGTCGCCCAAAAACATTCAGTACTTC
TRBJ2-7 | NA | NA | TRBV20-1 | CSAIGGRTYEQYF | TGCAGTGCTATAGGGGGGAGAACCTACGAGCAGTACTTC
TRBJ2-1 | TRBD1 | NA | TRBV5-1 | CASSVGTGGRGEQFF | TGCGCCAGCAGCGTAGGGACAGGGGGCCGGGGTGAGCAGTTCTTC
TRBJ2-1 | TRBD2 | NA | TRBV2 | CASRYGTSGGSQFF | TGTGCCAGCAGATACGGGACTAGCGGGGGGTCGCAGTTCTTC
TRBJ2-1 | TRBD2 | few | TRBV20-1 | CSARTGTSGIDEQFF | TGCAGTGCTAGAACGGGGACTAGCGGGATAGATGAGCAGTTCTTC
TRBJ2-5 | NA | medium-sized | TRBV30 | CAWSGGSETQYF | TGTGCCTGGAGTGGGGGGTCAGAGACCCAGTACTTC
TRBJ2-7 | NA | many | TRBV7-9 | CASSLLGGVGQYF | TGTGCCAGCAGCTTACTCGGCGGGGTGGGGCAGTACTTC
TRBJ2-1 | TRBD1 | medium-sized | TRBV7-6 | CASSGGQGITYNEQFF | TGTGCCAGCAGCGGTGGACAGGGAATCACCTACAATGAGCAGTTCTTC
TRBJ2-7 | TRBD1 | medium-sized | TRBV27 | CASSLGTAYEQYF | TGTGCCAGCAGTTTAGGGACAGCCTACGAGCAGTACTTC
TRBJ2-1 | TRBD2 | medium-sized | TRBV19 | CASSMTSGSYNEQFF | TGTGCCAGTAGTATGACTAGCGGATCCTACAATGAGCAGTTCTTC
TRBJ2-1 | TRBD1 | few | TRBV7-9 | CASSLGDRRNNEQFF | TGTGCCAGCAGCTTAGGGGACAGGAGAAACAATGAGCAGTTCTTC
TRBJ2-5 | TRBD1 | many | TRBV5-6 | CASSLTGVQETQYF | TGTGCCAGCAGCCTTACAGGGGTTCAAGAGACCCAGTACTTC
TRBJ1-1 | NA | NA | TRBV19 | CARSIGARTEAFF | TGTGCCCGTAGTATTGGGGCGCGGACTGAAGCTTTCTTT
TRBJ2-3 | TRBD2 | hyperexpanded | TRBV6-1 | CASSEEGLGSTDTQYF | TGTGCCAGCAGTGAAGAGGGACTAGGGAGCACAGATACGCAGTATTTT
TRBJ1-1 | NA | medium-sized | TRBV19 | CASSIRENTEAFF | TGTGCCAGTAGTATCCGGGAGAACACTGAAGCTTTCTTT
TRBJ2-5 | TRBD1 | few | TRBV14 | CASSQGGSWTGDWEGQETQYF | TGTGCCAGCAGCCAAGGTGGTTCGTGGACAGGGGATTGGGAAGGGCAAGAGACCCAGTACTTC
TRBJ2-2 | NA | medium-sized | TRBV7-2 | CASSLADPGELFF | TGTGCCAGCAGCTTAGCCGACCCCGGGGAGCTGTTTTTT
TRBJ2-3 | TRBD2 | once | TRBV7-2 | CASSPWTSGSTDTQYF | TGTGCCAGCAGCCCGTGGACTAGCGGGTCCACAGATACGCAGTATTTT
TRBJ1-2 | NA | NA | TRBV7-9 | CASSLGLHRANYGYTF | TGTGCCAGCAGCTTAGGGCTACACCGAGCTAACTATGGCTACACCTTC
TRBJ2-7 | TRBD2 | NA | TRBV6-6 | CASSYGQLAGGGQYF | TGTGCCAGCAGTTACGGTCAACTAGCGGGGGGGGGGCAGTACTTC
TRBJ2-1 | TRBD2 | NA | TRBV10-1 | CASSAVAGEREQFF | TGCGCCAGCAGTGCGGTAGCGGGAGAGAGAGAGCAGTTCTTC
TRBJ1-2 | NA | many | TRBV30 | CAWSDRGLGYGYTF | TGTGCCTGGAGTGACCGGGGGCTGGGCTATGGCTACACCTTC
TRBJ2-7 | NA | NA | TRBV7-2 | CASSFLRGASYEQYF | TGTGCCAGCAGCTTCCTCCGCGGGGCCTCCTACGAGCAGTACTTC
TRBJ2-1 | TRBD1 | medium-sized | TRBV12-3/TRBV12-4 | CASHHFFLGGQRNEQFF | TGTGCCAGCCACCATTTTTTCTTAGGGGGCCAGAGGAATGAGCAGTTCTTC
TRBJ2-6 | TRBD1 | medium-sized | TRBV19 | CASSISGRTGVSGANVLTF | TGTGCCAGTAGTATAAGTGGGAGGACAGGGGTTAGCGGGGCCAACGTCCTGACTTTC
TRBJ1-1 | TRBD1 | medium-sized | TRBV6-5 | CASSKTGSGTEAFF | TGTGCCAGCAGTAAGACAGGGTCCGGGACTGAAGCTTTCTTT
TRBJ1-5 | TRBD1 | NA | TRBV7-6 | CASSPTGGQPNQPQHF | TGTGCCAGCAGCCCCACAGGGGGACAGCCCAATCAGCCCCAGCATTTT
TRBJ1-1 | TRBD1 | once | TRBV7-4 | CASSTYPGQGIAEAFF | TGTGCCAGCAGCACCTATCCGGGACAGGGTATCGCTGAAGCTTTCTTT
TRBJ2-3 | NA | few | TRBV4-2 | CASSQEFTDTQYF | TGTGCCAGCAGCCAAGAATTCACAGATACGCAGTATTTT
TRBJ2-3 | TRBD2 | NA | TRBV7-2 | CASSLLTSGGAIWYF | TGTGCCAGCAGCTTACTGACTAGCGGGGGGGCTATCTGGTATTTT
TRBJ2-1 | NA | medium-sized | TRBV19 | CASTHDFGMDEQFF | TGTGCCAGTACCCATGACTTCGGAATGGATGAGCAGTTCTTC
TRBJ2-7 | TRBD1 | medium-sized | TRBV7-2 | CASSPSGTGSYEQYF | TGTGCCAGCAGCCCTAGTGGGACAGGCTCCTACGAGCAGTACTTC
TRBJ1-1 | TRBD1 | NA | TRBV5-4 | CASSLEATGTEAFF | TGTGCCAGCAGCTTGGAGGCGACAGGGACTGAAGCTTTCTTT
TRBJ1-4 | TRBD1 | NA | TRBV4-3 | CASSRNRDSLMFF | TGCGCCAGCAGCCGGAACCGGGACAGTCTTATGTTTTTT
TRBJ2-2 | NA | medium-sized | TRBV18 | CASSRTSPSETGELFF | TGTGCCAGCTCACGTACCTCGCCATCAGAAACCGGGGAGCTGTTTTTT
TRBJ2-4 | NA | few | TRBV21-1 | CASSNGKVGLRAKNIQYF | TGTGCCAGCAGCAATGGGAAAGTGGGTTTAAGGGCCAAAAACATTCAGTACTTC
TRBJ1-2 | NA | NA | TRBV28 | CASSLSPGFYGYTF | TGTGCCAGCAGTTTATCCCCAGGATTCTATGGCTACACCTTC
TRBJ2-3 | NA | many | TRBV6-2/TRBV6-3 | CASSYSGSRTDTQYF | TGTGCCAGCAGTTACTCGGGGAGCCGCACAGATACGCAGTATTTT
TRBJ2-2 | NA | NA | TRBV28 | CASSTTSYGELFF | TGTGCCAGCAGCACCACTAGTTACGGGGAGCTGTTTTTT
TRBJ2-2 | NA | medium-sized | TRBV18 | CASSPTASRTGELFF | TGTGCCAGCTCACCAACAGCCTCGAGGACCGGGGAGCTGTTTTTT
TRBJ1-2 | TRBD1 | many | TRBV6-5 | CASGPPGTGYFGYTF | TGTGCCAGCGGACCCCCCGGGACAGGGTATTTTGGCTACACCTTC
TRBJ2-5 | NA | NA | TRBV12-3/TRBV12-4 | CASLSIQETQYF | TGTGCCAGCTTGAGCATACAAGAGACCCAGTACTTC
TRBJ1-2 | NA | once | TRBV20-1 | CSAKPASYGYTF | TGCAGTGCCAAACCTGCGTCCTATGGCTACACCTTC